Sequencing of this TCR beta chain was carried out in a study of cytomegalovirus exposure and HLA in healthy donors. Points from the study as a whole: High sensitivity and specificity were reportedly achieved when the classifier diagnosed cytomegalovirus status.

The method was immunoSEQ multiplex PCR; TCRdb's version includes in-frame clones alone and lacks a portion of them. The sample has 190,000 or so clones, 65% to 85% seen once; the top ten hold 2.5% to 3%. Trimming cost V 4 bases and J 4 bases; bases outside gene matches: 3. Germline CDR1 SGDLS, CDR2 YYNGEE. The CDR3 runs to 15 residues. Turning to this clone: Its target is not known.

Specimen: PBMCs. The chain is built from TRBV9 and TRBJ2-7, with 15 positions matching TRBD2. The clonotype was recovered from a young woman in good health and CMV-seropositive. CDR3 nucleotides: TGTGCCAGCAGCCCAGGGACTAGCGGGGGGTACGAGCAGTACTTC. Its protein product is CASSPGTSGGYEQYF.